These 3 T cell receptor delta chains share one sample of origin, sequenced in a study of γδ T cells in repeated Plasmodium falciparum infection. Gammadelta T cells were flow-sorted from PBMC into Vgamma9/Vdelta2+ and Vdelta2-negative populations for bulk analysis. With CATT, TCRdb re-called clones from the multiplex PCR reads. Of about 89,000 delta-chain clones in the sample, 1.4% were seen once. The sequenced sample was gamma-delta T cells from blood. These receptors originate from a pool of human donors (malaria-infected and uninfected, not separated).

This clone occurred a few times. This chain joins TRDV1 and TRDJ1, with 10 bases aligning to TRDD3. In the absence of a J gene in TCRdb, the DNA was matched to germline to assign it here. V lost 0 bases, J lost 1 base, and 20 bases stayed unmatched. The CDR3 length is 22 residues. Germline V gene data show CDR1 as TSWWSYY and CDR2 as QGS. The CDR3 DNA follows: TGTGCTCTTGGGGAACTAGGTTCTGGGGGACGTGTAGGGGGGATACGCACCGATAAACTCATCTTT. Encoded protein: CALGELGSGGRVGGIRTDKLIF.

This clone was recorded at least ten times. V and J are TRDV1 and TRDJ1; 10 bases match TRDD3. The length of the CDR3 is 19 residues. Germline trimming cut 4 bases from V and 0 bases from J; bases unmatched to any gene: 14. Germline CDR1 and CDR2: TSWWSYY and QGS. CDR3 loop: CALGVIPGGYVFYTDKLIF. The CDR3 DNA sequence: TGTGCTCTTGGGGTTATTCCCGGGGGATACGTCTTCTACACCGATAAACTCATCTTT.

Worth noting for this clone: A far larger clone differs by one base, so this is likely a read error. Other DNA sequences in this sample translate to the same CDR3. The gene calls are TRDV2 and TRDJ1; 9 nucleotides match TRDD3. Germline trimming cut 4 bases from V and 0 bases from J; bases unmatched to any gene: 23. Germline V lookup: CDR1 GEAIGNYY, CDR2 EKD. CDR3 size: 21 residues. The CDR3 DNA follows: TGTGCCTGTGATACCCTCCCTGTGGGGGATAACCGTCCGGGAGACACCGATAAACTCATCTTT. Protein: CACDTLPVGDNRPGDTDKLIF.